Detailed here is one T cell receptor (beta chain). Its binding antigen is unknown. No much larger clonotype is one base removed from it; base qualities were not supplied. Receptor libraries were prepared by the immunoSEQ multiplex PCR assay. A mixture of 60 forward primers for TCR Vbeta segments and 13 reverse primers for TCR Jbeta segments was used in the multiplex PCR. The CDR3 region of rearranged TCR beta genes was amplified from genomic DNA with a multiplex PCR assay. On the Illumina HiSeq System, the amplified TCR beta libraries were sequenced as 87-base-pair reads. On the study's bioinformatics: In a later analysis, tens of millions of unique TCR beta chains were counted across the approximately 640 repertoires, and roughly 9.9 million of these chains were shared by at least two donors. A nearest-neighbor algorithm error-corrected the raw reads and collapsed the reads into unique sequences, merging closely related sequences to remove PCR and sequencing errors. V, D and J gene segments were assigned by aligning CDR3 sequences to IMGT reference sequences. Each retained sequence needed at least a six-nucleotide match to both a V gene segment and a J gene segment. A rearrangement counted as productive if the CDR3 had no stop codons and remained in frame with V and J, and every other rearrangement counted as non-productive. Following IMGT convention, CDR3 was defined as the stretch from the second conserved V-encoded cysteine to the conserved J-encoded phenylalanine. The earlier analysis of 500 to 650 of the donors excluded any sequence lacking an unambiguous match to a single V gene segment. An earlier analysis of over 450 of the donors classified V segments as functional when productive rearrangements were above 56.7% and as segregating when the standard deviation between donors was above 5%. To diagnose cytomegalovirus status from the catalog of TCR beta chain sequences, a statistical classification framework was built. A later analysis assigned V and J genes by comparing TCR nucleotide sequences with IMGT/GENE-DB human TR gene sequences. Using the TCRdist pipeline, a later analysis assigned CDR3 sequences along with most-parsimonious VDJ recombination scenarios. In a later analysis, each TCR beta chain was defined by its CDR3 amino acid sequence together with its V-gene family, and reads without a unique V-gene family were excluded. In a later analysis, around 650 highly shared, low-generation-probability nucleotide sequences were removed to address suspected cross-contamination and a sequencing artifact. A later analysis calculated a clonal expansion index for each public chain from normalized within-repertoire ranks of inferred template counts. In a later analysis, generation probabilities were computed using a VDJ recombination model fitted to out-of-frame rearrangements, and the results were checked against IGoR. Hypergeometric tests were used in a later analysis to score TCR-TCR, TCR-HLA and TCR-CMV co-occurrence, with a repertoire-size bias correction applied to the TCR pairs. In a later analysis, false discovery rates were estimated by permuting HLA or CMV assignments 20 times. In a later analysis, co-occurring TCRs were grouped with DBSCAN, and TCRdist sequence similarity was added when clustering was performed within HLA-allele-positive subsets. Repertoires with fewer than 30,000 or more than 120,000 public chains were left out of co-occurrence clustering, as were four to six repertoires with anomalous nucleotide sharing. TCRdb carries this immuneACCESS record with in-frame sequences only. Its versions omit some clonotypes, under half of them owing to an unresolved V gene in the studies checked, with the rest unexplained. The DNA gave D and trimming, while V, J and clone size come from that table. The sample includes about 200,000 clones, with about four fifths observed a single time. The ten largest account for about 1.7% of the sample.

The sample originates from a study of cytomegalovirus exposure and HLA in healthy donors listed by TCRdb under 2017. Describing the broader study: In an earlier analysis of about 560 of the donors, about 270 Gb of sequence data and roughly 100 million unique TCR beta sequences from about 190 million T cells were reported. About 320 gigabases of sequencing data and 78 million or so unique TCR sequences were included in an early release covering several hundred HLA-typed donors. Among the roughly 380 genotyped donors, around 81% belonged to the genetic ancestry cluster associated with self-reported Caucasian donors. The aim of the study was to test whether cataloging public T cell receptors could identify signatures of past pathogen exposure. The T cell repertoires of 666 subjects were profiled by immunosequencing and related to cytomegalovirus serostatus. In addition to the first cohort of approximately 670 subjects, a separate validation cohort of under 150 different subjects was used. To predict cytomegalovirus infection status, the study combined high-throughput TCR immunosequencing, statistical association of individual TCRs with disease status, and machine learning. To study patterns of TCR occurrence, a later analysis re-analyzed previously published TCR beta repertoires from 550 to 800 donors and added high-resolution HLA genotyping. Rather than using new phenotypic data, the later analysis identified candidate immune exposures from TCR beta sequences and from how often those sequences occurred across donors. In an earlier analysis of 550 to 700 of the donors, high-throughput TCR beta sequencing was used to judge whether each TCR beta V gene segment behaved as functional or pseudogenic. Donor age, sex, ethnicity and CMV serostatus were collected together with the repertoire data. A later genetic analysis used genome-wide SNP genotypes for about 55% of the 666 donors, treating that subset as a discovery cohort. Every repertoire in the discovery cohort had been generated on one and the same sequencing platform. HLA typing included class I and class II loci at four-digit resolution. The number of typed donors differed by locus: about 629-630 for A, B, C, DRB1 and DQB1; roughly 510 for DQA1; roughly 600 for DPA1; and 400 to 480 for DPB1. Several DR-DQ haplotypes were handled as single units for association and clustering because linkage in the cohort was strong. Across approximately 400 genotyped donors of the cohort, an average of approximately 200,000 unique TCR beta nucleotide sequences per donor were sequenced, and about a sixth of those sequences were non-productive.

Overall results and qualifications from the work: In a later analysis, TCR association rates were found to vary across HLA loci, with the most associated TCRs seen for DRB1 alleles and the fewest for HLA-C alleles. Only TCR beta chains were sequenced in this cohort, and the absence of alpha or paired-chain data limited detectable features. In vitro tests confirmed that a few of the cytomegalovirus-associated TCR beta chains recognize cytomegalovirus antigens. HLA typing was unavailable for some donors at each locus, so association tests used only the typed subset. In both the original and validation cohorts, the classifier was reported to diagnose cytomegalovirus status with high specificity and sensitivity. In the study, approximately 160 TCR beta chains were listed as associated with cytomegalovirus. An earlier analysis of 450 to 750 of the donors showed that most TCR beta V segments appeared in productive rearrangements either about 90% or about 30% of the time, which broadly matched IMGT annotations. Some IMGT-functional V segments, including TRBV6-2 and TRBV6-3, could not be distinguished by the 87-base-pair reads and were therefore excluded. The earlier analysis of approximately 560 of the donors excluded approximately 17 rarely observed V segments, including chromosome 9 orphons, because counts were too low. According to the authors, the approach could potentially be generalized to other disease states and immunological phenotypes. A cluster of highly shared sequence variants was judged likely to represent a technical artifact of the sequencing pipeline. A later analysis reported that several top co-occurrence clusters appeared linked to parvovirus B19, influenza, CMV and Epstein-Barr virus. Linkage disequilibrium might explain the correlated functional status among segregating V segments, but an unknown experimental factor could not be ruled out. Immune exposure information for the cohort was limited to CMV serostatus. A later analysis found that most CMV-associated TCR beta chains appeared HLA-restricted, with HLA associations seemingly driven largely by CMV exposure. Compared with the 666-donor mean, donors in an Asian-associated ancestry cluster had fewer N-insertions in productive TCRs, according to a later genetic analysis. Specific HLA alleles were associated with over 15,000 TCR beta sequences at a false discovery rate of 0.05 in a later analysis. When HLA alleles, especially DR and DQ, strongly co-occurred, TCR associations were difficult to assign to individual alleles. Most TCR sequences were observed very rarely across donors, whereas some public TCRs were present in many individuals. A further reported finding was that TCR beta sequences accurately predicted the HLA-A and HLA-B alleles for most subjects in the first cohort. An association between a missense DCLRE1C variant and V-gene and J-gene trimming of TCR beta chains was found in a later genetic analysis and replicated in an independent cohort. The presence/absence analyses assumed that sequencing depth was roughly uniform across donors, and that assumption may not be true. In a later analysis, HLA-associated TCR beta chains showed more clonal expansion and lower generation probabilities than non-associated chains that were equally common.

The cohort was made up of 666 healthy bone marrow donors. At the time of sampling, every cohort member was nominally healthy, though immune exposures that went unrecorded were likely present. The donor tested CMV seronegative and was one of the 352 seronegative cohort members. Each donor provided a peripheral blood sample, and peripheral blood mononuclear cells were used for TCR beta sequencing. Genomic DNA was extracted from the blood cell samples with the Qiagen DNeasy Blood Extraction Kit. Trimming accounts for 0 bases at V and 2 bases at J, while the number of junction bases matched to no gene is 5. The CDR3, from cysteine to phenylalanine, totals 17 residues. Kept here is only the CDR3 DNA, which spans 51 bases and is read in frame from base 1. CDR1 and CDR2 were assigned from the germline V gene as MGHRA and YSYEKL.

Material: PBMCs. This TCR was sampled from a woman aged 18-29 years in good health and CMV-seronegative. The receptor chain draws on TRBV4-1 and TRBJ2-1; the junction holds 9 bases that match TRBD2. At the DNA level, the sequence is TGCGCCAGCAGCCAAGATTCAAGCGGGAGGACCTACAATGAGCAGTTCTTC. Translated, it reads CASSQDSSGRTYNEQFF.